This T cell receptor (beta chain) was documented in a study of early T cells in non-severe SARS-CoV-2 infection. On the study more broadly: Whole-blood bulk RNA, unsorted, was sequenced, and chains were unpaired. Study-wide findings and caveats: Matching results from VDJdb favored anti-spike CD8 responses, leaving private and CD4 specificities undetected.

Looked up from germline, CDR1 is SQVTM and CDR2 is ANQGSEA. The CDR3 loop spans 15 amino acids. V dropped 6 bases and J dropped 1 base, with 17 bases sitting between them. This clonotype has just a few counts. Its antigen is not known. The protocol attached unique molecular identifiers to individual cDNA molecules. TCRdb re-called the 5' RACE reads with MiXCR, one entry per CDR3 protein. Of more than 90,000 distinct CDR3 sequences detected, roughly 11% appear once; the ten largest clones hold 5.1%. This receptor was identified in an adult who was a healthcare worker with PCR-confirmed SARS-CoV-2 infection or an uninfected control (not recorded which). Input material: whole blood. The chain couples TRBV29-1 to TRBJ2-3; possible D gene TRBD2, 6 bases. CDR3 loop: CSVVGLSFGTDTQYF. The CDR3 DNA follows: TGCAGCGTAGTGGGACTGTCCTTCGGCACAGATACGCAGTATTTT.